The sequence of this TCR beta chain was determined in a study of Graves' ophthalmopathy and Graves' hyperthyroidism. Transcripts of RNA were the source for amplifying TCR beta CDR3 regions. HTBI primers were used in a first-round RT-PCR, which preceded a second-round multiplex PCR. TCRdb recomputed calls from the multiplex PCR reads with MiXCR, one row per CDR3 protein. The sample shows 300,000 or so distinct CDR3 sequences, roughly 15% of them seen only once. The sample holds many counts of this clonotype. Germline V gene data show CDR1 as SQVTM and CDR2 as ANQGSEA. V was cut by 8 bases and J by 4 bases, with 12 bases left in between. The CDR3 runs to 11 residues.

The sequence was obtained from an adult man with Graves' ophthalmopathy. This rearrangement joins TRBV29-1 to TRBJ2-7, with D perhaps matching TRBD2 (5 bases). Material: peripheral blood. The CDR3 protein is CSFRGGYEQYF. The CDR3 DNA reads TGCAGCTTCCGGGGTGGTTACGAGCAGTACTTC.